The clone carrying this T cell receptor beta chain was detected a few times. The data belong to a study of cytomegalovirus exposure and HLA in healthy donors. 60 Vbeta and 13 Jbeta primers were used in PCR. The protocol was immunoSEQ multiplex PCR, while the TCRdb copy is restricted to in-frame clones and leaves out a portion. The sample includes hundreds of thousands of clones, just over 70% of them seen just once. Germline CDR1 and CDR2: MGHRA and YSYEKL. The V segment lost 6 bases and the J segment 6 bases; nucleotides outside the gene matches: 9. This CDR3 is built from 15 residues. Sequenced: PBMCs. J is TRBJ2-1 and V is TRBV4-1, with 9 bases identical to TRBD2. The sequence was obtained from a female donor in good health and CMV-seronegative. CDR3 sequence reads: CASRGTEREVNEQFF. The CDR3 DNA is TGCGCCAGCAGGGGGACCGAGCGGGAGGTCAATGAGCAGTTCTTC.